The 5 T cell receptor beta chains listed next were all sequenced from one sample in a study of brain T cells in children with intractable seizures. Libraries were prepared by immunoSEQ multiplex PCR; TCRdb keeps only in-frame clonotypes and omits some of them. The table lists about 350,000 clones, about 93% of them singletons. The time point: blood from clinic visit 5 months post-surgery; TSC patient then seizure free. The sequences come from peripheral blood, collected 4 to 5 months after surgery. These receptors all come from a boy younger than two with tuberous sclerosis and intractable seizures.

The genes are TRBV5-4 and TRBJ2-1; possibly TRBD1 for D (7 bases). This CDR3 has 14 residues. CDR1 is SGHNT, CDR2 YYREEE, per germline (reference sequence). Between the trimmed V and J ends, which lost 1 base and 10 bases, there was a span of 15 bases. Written as DNA, the CDR3 is TGTGCCAGCAGCTTGTGGGGGGAGACAGGGGAGCAGTTCTTC. Its protein is CASSLWGETGEQFF.

The rearrangement joins TRBV7-2 to TRBJ2-3; TRBD2 aligns across 11 bases. The CDR3 extends over 16 amino acids. In germline, CDR1 is SGHTA, CDR2 FQGNSA. J lost 1 base, V lost 2 bases, and 2 bases had no gene match. CDR3 loop: CASSLLAGGGTDTQYF. CDR3 sequence (DNA): TGTGCCAGCAGCTTACTAGCGGGGGGTGGCACAGATACGCAGTATTTT.

The chain employs TRBV30 and TRBJ2-1; D remains unclear. The V gene's germline CDR1 is GTSNPN and CDR2 SVGIG (reference sequence). The CDR3 extends over 13 amino acids. Trimming cost V 4 bases and J 0 bases, with 7 bases left between them. CDR3 loop: CAWTTSSYNEQFF. The CDR3, as DNA: TGTGCCTGGACTACAAGCTCCTACAATGAGCAGTTCTTC.

The chain joins TRBV11-3 to TRBJ2-3; 10 bases map to TRBD2. V lost 1 base and J lost 5; bases outside the gene matches: 0. The V gene's germline CDR1 is SGHNT and CDR2 YENEEA. This CDR3 has 14 amino acids. The CDR3 region has the DNA TGTGCCAGCAGCTTAGGACTAGCGGGAGATACGCAGTATTTT. This gives the protein CASSLGLAGDTQYF.

This chain connects TRBV2 to TRBJ2-3, with D perhaps matching TRBD2 (6 bases). The V end was cut by 1 base, the J end by 1 base, with 9 bases between. The CDR3 has 15 amino acids. From germline, CDR1 is SNHLY and CDR2 FYNNEI. CDR3 sequence reads: CASSEGLVGTDTQYF. CDR3 bases: TGTGCCAGCAGTGAAGGACTAGTAGGCACAGATACGCAGTATTTT. Combining the CDR3 with reference TRBV2 and TRBJ2-3 gives the whole variable domain EPEVTQTPSHQVTQMGQEVILRCVPISNHLYFYWYRQILGQKVEFLVSFYNNEISEKSEIFDDQFSVERPDGSNFTLKIRSTKLEDSAMYFCASSEGLVGTDTQYFGPGTRLTVL.